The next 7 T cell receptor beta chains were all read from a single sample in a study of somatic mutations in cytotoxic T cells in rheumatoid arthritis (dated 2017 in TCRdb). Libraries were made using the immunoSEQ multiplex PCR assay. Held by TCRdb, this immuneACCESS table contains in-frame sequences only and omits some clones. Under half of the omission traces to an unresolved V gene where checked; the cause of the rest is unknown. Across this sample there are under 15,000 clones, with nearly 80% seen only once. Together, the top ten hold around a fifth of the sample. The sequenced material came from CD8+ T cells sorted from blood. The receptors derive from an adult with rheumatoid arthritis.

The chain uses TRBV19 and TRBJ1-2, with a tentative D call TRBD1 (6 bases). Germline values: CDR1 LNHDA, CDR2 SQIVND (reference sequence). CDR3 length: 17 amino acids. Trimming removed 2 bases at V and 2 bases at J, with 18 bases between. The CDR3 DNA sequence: TGTGCCAGTAGTATAATATCCGGGGGGGCAGAAAACTATGGCTACACCTTC. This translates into CASSIISGGAENYGYTF.

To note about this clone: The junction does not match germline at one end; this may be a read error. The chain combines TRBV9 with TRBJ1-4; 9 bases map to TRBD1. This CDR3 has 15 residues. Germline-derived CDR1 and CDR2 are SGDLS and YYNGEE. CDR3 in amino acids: CAGSVGQGPNEKLFF. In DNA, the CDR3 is TGTGCCGGCAGCGTCGGACAGGGGCCTAATGAAAAACTGTTTTTT.

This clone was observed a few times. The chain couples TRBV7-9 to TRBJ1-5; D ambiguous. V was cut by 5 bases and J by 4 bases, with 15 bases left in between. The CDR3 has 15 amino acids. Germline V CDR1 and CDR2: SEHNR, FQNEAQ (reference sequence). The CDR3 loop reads CASSPGVAGNQPQHF. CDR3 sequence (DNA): TGTGCCAGCAGCCCTGGGGTGGCCGGGAATCAGCCCCAGCATTTT.

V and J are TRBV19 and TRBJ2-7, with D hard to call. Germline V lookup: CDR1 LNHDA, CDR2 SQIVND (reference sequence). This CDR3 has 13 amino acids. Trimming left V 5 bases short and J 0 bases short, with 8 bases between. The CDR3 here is CASSVVPSYEQYF. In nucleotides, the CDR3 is TGTGCCAGTAGTGTCGTCCCCTCCTACGAGCAGTACTTC.

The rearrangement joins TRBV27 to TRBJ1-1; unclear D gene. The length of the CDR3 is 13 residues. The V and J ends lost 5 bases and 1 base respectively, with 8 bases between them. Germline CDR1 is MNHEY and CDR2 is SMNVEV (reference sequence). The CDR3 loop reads CASSIGRNTEAFF. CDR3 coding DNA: TGTGCCAGCAGTATTGGAAGGAACACTGAAGCTTTCTTT.

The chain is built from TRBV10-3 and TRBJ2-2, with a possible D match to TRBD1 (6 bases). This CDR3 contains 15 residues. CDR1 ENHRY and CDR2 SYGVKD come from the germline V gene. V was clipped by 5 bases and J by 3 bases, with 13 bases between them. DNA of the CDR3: TGTGCCATCAGTTCAAGGGGGTTTGACACCGGGGAGCTGTTTTTT. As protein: CAISSRGFDTGELFF.

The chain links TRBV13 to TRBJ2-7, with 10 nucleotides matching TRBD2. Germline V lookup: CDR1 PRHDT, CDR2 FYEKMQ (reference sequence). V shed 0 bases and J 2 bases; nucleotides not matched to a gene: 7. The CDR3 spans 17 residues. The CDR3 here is CASSLGRRAGGTYEQYF. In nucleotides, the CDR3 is TGTGCCAGCAGCTTAGGCCGTCGAGCGGGAGGGACCTACGAGCAGTACTTC.